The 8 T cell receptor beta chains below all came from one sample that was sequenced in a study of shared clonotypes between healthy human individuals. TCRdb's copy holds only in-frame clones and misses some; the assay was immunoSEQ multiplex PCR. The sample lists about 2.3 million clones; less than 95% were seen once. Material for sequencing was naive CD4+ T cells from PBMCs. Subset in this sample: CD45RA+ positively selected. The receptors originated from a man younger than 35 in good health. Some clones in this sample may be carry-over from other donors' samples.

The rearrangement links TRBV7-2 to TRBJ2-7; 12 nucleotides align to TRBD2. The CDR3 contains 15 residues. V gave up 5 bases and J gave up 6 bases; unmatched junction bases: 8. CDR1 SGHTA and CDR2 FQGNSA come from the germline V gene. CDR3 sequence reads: CASSRRLAGVVEQYF. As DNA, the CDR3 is TGTGCCAGCAGCCGCCGACTAGCGGGAGTGGTCGAGCAGTACTTC. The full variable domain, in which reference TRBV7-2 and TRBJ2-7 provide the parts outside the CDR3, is GAGVSQSPSNKVTEKGKDVELRCDPISGHTALYWYRQSLGQGLEFLIYFQGNSAPDKSGLPSDRFSAERTGGSVSTLTIQRTQQEDSAVYLCASSRRLAGVVEQYFGPGTRLTVT.

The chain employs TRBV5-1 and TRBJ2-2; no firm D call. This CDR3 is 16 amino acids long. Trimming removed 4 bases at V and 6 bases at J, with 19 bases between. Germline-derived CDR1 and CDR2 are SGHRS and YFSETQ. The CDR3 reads CASSPDVKSSSGELFF. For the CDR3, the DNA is TGCGCCAGCAGCCCGGATGTTAAGTCTAGTTCCGGGGAGCTGTTTTTT.

Written as DNA, the CDR3 is TGTGCCAGCAGTTCCCAGGGGACTAGCGGGATAAGGGAGCAGTACTTC. Residues: CASSSQGTSGIREQYF. The chain carries TRBV27 and TRBJ2-7; 13 positions agree with TRBD2. The germline V gene has CDR1 MNHEY and CDR2 SMNVEV (reference sequence). Germline trimming cut 4 bases from V and 7 bases from J; bases unmatched to any gene: 10. The CDR3 spans 16 residues.

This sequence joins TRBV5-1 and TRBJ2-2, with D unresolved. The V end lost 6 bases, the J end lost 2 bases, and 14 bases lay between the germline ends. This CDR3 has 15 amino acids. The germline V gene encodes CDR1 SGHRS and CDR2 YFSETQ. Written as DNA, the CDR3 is TGCGCCAGCAACGGTAGAGGTTCAAACACCGGGGAGCTGTTTTTT. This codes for CASNGRGSNTGELFF.

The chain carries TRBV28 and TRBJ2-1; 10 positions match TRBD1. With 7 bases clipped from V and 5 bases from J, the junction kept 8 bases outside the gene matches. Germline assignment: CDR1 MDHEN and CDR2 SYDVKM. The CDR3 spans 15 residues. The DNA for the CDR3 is TGTGCCAGCACCCCAAGGGGGACAGGGGACAATGAGCAGTTCTTC. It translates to CASTPRGTGDNEQFF.

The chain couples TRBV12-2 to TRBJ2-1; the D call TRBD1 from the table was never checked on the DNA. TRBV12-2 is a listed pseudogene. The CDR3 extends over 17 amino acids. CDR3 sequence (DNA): TGTGCAAGTCGCTTACCCCGGGGGACAGGGGTTAGGTATGAGCAGTTCTTC. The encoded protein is CASRLPRGTGVRYEQFF.

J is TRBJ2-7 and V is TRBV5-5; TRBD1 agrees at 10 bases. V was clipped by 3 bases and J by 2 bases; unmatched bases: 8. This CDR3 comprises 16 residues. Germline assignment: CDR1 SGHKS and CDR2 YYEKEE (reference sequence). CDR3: CASSSIPGTGAYEQYF. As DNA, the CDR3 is TGTGCCAGCAGCTCCATACCCGGGACAGGGGCCTACGAGCAGTACTTC. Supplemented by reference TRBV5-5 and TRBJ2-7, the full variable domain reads DAGVTQSPTHLIKTRGQQVTLRCSPISGHKSVSWYQQVLGQGPQFIFQYYEKEERGRGNFPDRFSARQFPNYSSELNVNALLLGDSALYLCASSSIPGTGAYEQYFGPGTRLTVT.

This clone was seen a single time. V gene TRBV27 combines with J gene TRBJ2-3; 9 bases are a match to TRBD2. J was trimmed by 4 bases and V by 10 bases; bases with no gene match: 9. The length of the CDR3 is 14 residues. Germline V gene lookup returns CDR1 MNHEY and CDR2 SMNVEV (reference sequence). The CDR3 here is CATRQAGGADTQYF. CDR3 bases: TGTGCCACCCGTCAAGCGGGAGGAGCAGATACGCAGTATTTT.